Each of the 8 T cell receptor beta chains below was sequenced from the same sample in a study of a mutant IDH1 vaccine in newly diagnosed glioma. The table came from immunoSEQ multiplex PCR; TCRdb's copy has only in-frame clones and leaves some out. The data hold 57,000 or so clones, with more than 80% observed a single time. The sample's time point: week 11, during vaccination. All doses held 300 ug of mutant IDH1 20-mer peptide, with topical imiquimod. Their specific antigens are unknown. The specimen was PBMCs, collected from a glioma patient whose treatment included an IDH1 peptide vaccine. All receptors come from a man aged 25 to 40 with glioma.

The rearrangement joins TRBV30 to TRBJ2-2; D gene unclear. V shed 2 bases and J shed 7 bases, with 11 bases lying between them. Germline V gene sequence: CDR1 GTSNPN, CDR2 SVGIG (reference sequence). The CDR3 is 13 amino acids. CDR3 loop: CAWSTRTSGELFF. CDR3 DNA sequence: TGTGCCTGGAGTACAAGGACCAGCGGGGAGCTGTTTTTT.

The rearrangement links TRBV6-5 to TRBJ1-3; no clear D. Germline V gene lookup returns CDR1 MNHEY and CDR2 SVGAGI. This CDR3 region has 15 residues. V was cut by 3 bases and J by 0 bases, with 9 bases left in between. CDR3 sequence: CASSYGGPSGNTIYF. The DNA of the CDR3 is TGTGCCAGCAGTTATGGCGGTCCCTCTGGAAACACCATATATTTT.

This clone was seen just once. J is TRBJ1-5 and V is TRBV4-2; 8 nucleotides agree with TRBD1. Germline V CDR1 and CDR2: LGHNA, YNFKEQ. The CDR3 is made up of 16 amino acids. With 1 base clipped from V and 2 bases from J, the junction kept 4 bases outside the gene matches. CDR3 coding DNA: TGTGCCAGCAGCCAAGCGACAGGGGATGGCAATCAGCCCCAGCATTTT. It translates to CASSQATGDGNQPQHF.

CDR3 nucleotides: TGTGCCAGCAGTTACTCAGGTCTTTCTTACTACGAGCAGTACTTC. Its protein product is CASSYSGLSYYEQYF. The chain employs TRBV6-5 and TRBJ2-7; D unresolved. V was trimmed by 0 bases and J by 3 bases, leaving 12 bases between them. This CDR3 region has 15 residues. Germline values: CDR1 MNHEY, CDR2 SVGAGI.

This clone was counted a single time. The chain couples TRBV2 to TRBJ2-2; D gene uncertain. Trimming removed 4 bases at V and 3 bases at J, with 3 bases between. The CDR3 is 12 residues long. The V gene's germline CDR1 is SNHLY and CDR2 FYNNEI. The CDR3 coding sequence is TGTGCCAGCAGTGGGGACACCGGGGAGCTGTTTTTT. This gives the protein CASSGDTGELFF. The full variable domain, rest sourced from reference TRBV2 and TRBJ2-2, is EPEVTQTPSHQVTQMGQEVILRCVPISNHLYFYWYRQILGQKVEFLVSFYNNEISEKSEIFDDQFSVERPDGSNFTLKIRSTKLEDSAMYFCASSGDTGELFFGEGSRLTVL.

The chain carries TRBV27 and TRBJ2-3, with TRBD2 matching over 10 bases. This CDR3 has 14 amino acids. Germline loops: CDR1 MNHEY, CDR2 SMNVEV (reference sequence). J lost 2 bases, V lost 8 bases, and 4 bases had no gene match. CDR3 in DNA: TGTGCCAGCTCCAGCGGGGGGGACACAGATACGCAGTATTTT. It is translated as CASSSGGDTDTQYF.

The J gene is TRBJ2-7, the V gene TRBV11-2, with 8 bases aligning to TRBD1. The germline gives CDR1 SGHAT, CDR2 FQNNGV. This CDR3 has 13 residues. V shed 5 bases, J shed 5 bases, and the junction held 5 bases outside the gene matches. In nucleotides, the CDR3 is TGTGCCAGCAGCCCAGGGGGCTTCGACGAGCAGTACTTC. This encodes CASSPGGFDEQYF.

V is TRBV5-1 and J is TRBJ2-1; no clear D. V lost 0 bases and J lost 3, with 10 bases in between. The CDR3 contains 15 residues. Germline V gene data show CDR1 as SGHRS and CDR2 as YFSETQ. CDR3 sequence (DNA): TGCGCCAGCAGCTTGGGTCGATATTTCTACAATGAGCAGTTCTTC. Translated: CASSLGRYFYNEQFF.